These 25 T cell receptor beta chains came from one sample sequenced in a study of blood T cell repertoires in COVID-19. Data came from immunoSEQ multiplex PCR; TCRdb stores just in-frame clones and leaves some out. The table records 300,000 to 350,000 clones, more than 75% of them present only once. The sample comprised peripheral blood. These receptor sequences come from a woman aged 45-59 years with COVID-19, enrolled during active disease.

This rearrangement joins TRBV6-5 to TRBJ2-3; 10 nucleotides match TRBD2. V lost 1 base and J lost 8; bases outside the gene matches: 9. The CDR3 covers 16 residues. Looked up from germline, CDR1 is MNHEY and CDR2 is SVGAGI. The CDR3 nucleotides are TGTGCCAGCAGTTACTGGTTGAGCGGGAGGGCTGGTACGCAGTATTTT. Encoded protein: CASSYWLSGRAGTQYF.

The chain recombines TRBV2 with TRBJ2-3, with 11 nucleotides matching TRBD2. J was trimmed by 0 bases and V by 5 bases; bases with no gene match: 4. Germline V gene sequence: CDR1 SNHLY, CDR2 FYNNEI. The CDR3 has 16 amino acids. The CDR3 region is CASSFLAGGSTDTQYF. The CDR3 region has the DNA TGTGCCAGCAGTTTTTTAGCGGGAGGGAGCACAGATACGCAGTATTTT.

This clone was detected only once. This chain links TRBV4-1 with TRBJ2-5, with unresolved D. Germline V gene data show CDR1 as MGHRA and CDR2 as YSYEKL. V was cut by 3 bases and J by 1 base, with 6 bases left in between. This CDR3 is 13 amino acids long. CDR3 bases: TGCGCCAGCAGCCACCACGGCCAAGAGACCCAGTACTTC. Translating it yields CASSHHGQETQYF.

The chain is built from TRBV10-1 and TRBJ2-3; 13 bases map to TRBD2. V shed 3 bases, J shed 1 base, and the junction held 7 bases outside the gene matches. This CDR3 is 18 amino acids long. Germline loops: CDR1 WNHNN, CDR2 SYGVQD (reference sequence). CDR3 sequence (DNA): TGCGCCAGCAGTGATTCAGGACTAGCGGGAGTAGGCACAGATACGCAGTATTTT. It yields the protein CASSDSGLAGVGTDTQYF.

CDR3: CASGNGLAGVRQGEQFF. DNA for the CDR3: TGTGCTAGTGGTAACGGACTAGCGGGGGTTCGGCAGGGCGAGCAGTTCTTC. This chain uses TRBV12-5 with TRBJ2-1, with 13 positions matching TRBD2. Germline lookup yields CDR1 LGHNT and CDR2 FRNRAP. J gave up 10 bases and V 5 bases, and 14 bases lay outside the gene matches. The CDR3 runs 17 residues.

The genes are TRBV3-1 (or the pseudogene TRBV3-2) and TRBJ1-5, with D unresolved. The V and J ends lost 1 base and 2 bases respectively, with 9 bases between them. Germline V gene sequence: CDR1 LGHDT, CDR2 YNNKEL (reference sequence). CDR3 length: 15 amino acids. CDR3 sequence reads: CASSQGSGGNQPQHF. CDR3 bases: TGTGCCAGCAGCCAAGGGTCCGGGGGCAATCAGCCCCAGCATTTT.

V usage is TRBV29-1 and J usage is TRBJ2-1, with a tentative D call TRBD1 (6 bases). The CDR3 contains 12 residues. In germline, CDR1 is SQVTM, CDR2 ANQGSEA. V was cut by 7 bases and J by 7 bases, with 14 bases left in between. CDR3: CSGLQGSNEQFF. CDR3 nucleotide sequence: TGCAGCGGTTTACAGGGTTCGAATGAGCAGTTCTTC.

The gene calls are TRBV6-1 and TRBJ2-7; weak D call: TRBD1 (5 bases). The V and J ends lost 3 bases and 6 bases respectively, with 9 bases between them. CDR3 size: 12 residues. Germline CDR1 is MNHNS and CDR2 is SASEGT. CDR3 loop: CASSESGPEQYF. DNA of the CDR3: TGTGCCAGCAGTGAGTCAGGGCCCGAGCAGTACTTC.

The chain combines TRBV11-2 with TRBJ1-1; 7 bases are a match to TRBD1. Germline CDR1 and CDR2: SGHAT and FQNNGV. V lost 4 bases and J lost 5; bases outside the gene matches: 13. The CDR3 covers 16 residues. CDR3 amino acids: CASSSLGDRAGTEAFF. The CDR3 nucleotides are TGTGCCAGCAGCTCCCTAGGCGACAGGGCAGGGACTGAAGCTTTCTTT.

V usage is TRBV19 and J usage is TRBJ2-5, with D possibly matching TRBD2 (6 bases). CDR3 size: 13 residues. V gave up 3 bases and J gave up 5 bases, with 10 bases separating them. Per germline, CDR1 LNHDA and CDR2 SQIVND (reference sequence). The CDR3 loop is CASSMTRVETQYF. The CDR3 nucleotides read TGTGCCAGTAGTATGACTAGGGTGGAGACCCAGTACTTC.

The chain employs TRBV5-1 and TRBJ2-3; possibly TRBD2 for D (7 bases). Germline V gives CDR1 SGHRS, CDR2 YFSETQ. Trimming cost V 0 bases and J 3 bases, with 14 bases left between them. The CDR3 has 16 amino acids. CDR3: CASSLEVRGGTDTQYF. In DNA form, the CDR3 reads TGCGCCAGCAGCTTGGAGGTCAGGGGAGGGACAGATACGCAGTATTTT.

The chain employs TRBV7-2 and TRBJ2-7; 7 nucleotides align to TRBD2. After removal of 6 bases from V and 2 bases from J, the junction contained 10 bases not matched to a gene. The CDR3 consists of 15 residues. CDR1 and CDR2 (germline): SGHTA, FQGNSA. The CDR3 is CASSSQGAGTYEQYF. The DNA of the CDR3 is TGTGCCAGCAGTTCCCAGGGAGCGGGAACCTACGAGCAGTACTTC.

This chain joins TRBV5-6 and TRBJ2-2, with 7 bases matching TRBD1. The J segment lost 3 bases and the V segment lost 0 bases, leaving 8 bases of the junction unmatched. This CDR3 has 17 amino acids. Germline loops: CDR1 SGHDT, CDR2 YYEEEE. CDR3 coding DNA: TGTGCCAGCAGCTTGGCCTTGACAGGGATGTACACCGGGGAGCTGTTTTTT. Translated: CASSLALTGMYTGELFF.

V gene TRBV11-2 combines with J gene TRBJ2-5, with D possibly matching TRBD1 (6 bases). Per germline, CDR1 SGHAT and CDR2 FQNNGV. This CDR3 has 17 amino acids. Trimming pared 4 bases from V and 2 bases from J, leaving 20 bases between. The DNA for the CDR3 is TGTGCCAGCAGCTCAATAAACAGGGCACGATTACAAGAGACCCAGTACTTC. Protein sequence: CASSSINRARLQETQYF.

The chain carries TRBV5-4 and TRBJ2-1; 11 positions match TRBD2. There are 16 residues in the CDR3. CDR1 and CDR2 (germline): SGHNT, YYREEE (reference sequence). Trimming removed 0 bases from V and 3 bases from J; junction bases left unmatched: 2. CDR3 nucleotides: TGTGCCAGCAGCTTGGGTGGACTAGCGGGCTACAATGAGCAGTTCTTC. Its translation: CASSLGGLAGYNEQFF.

The V and J genes are TRBV7-9 and TRBJ1-1, with 9 bases fitting TRBD1. The CDR3 covers 14 residues. V shed 5 bases and J 1 base; nucleotides not matched to a gene: 2. Germline V lookup: CDR1 SEHNR, CDR2 FQNEAQ (reference sequence). The CDR3 nucleotides are TGTGCCAGCAGCAGGACAGGGGAGAACACTGAAGCTTTCTTT. Residues: CASSRTGENTEAFF. The full variable domain, its missing parts supplied by reference TRBV7-9 and TRBJ1-1, is DTGVSQNPRHKITKRGQNVTFRCDPISEHNRLYWYRQTLGQGPEFLTYFQNEAQLEKSRLLSDRFSAERPKGSFSTLEIQRTEQGDSAMYLCASSRTGENTEAFFGQGTRLTVV.

V usage is TRBV9 and J usage is TRBJ2-3; no definite D call. This CDR3 has 16 residues. The V and J ends lost 4 bases and 6 bases respectively, with 21 bases between them. Germline V CDR1 and CDR2: SGDLS, YYNGEE. The CDR3 nucleotides read TGTGCCAGCAGCCTTCTAGGTCCGGCTCGAGTGGATACGCAGTATTTT. The encoded protein is CASSLLGPARVDTQYF.

The CDR3 DNA reads as TGTGCCAGCAGCCCTAACACAGATACGCAGTATTTT. Its translation: CASSPNTDTQYF. V usage is TRBV5-8 and J usage is TRBJ2-3; D remains ambiguous. Germline V lookup: CDR1 SGHTS, CDR2 YDEGEE. V shed 4 bases and J shed 2 bases, with 5 bases lying between them. CDR3 size: 12 residues. Supplemented by reference TRBV5-8 and TRBJ2-3, the full variable domain reads EAGVTQSPTHLIKTRGQQATLRCSPISGHTSVYWYQQALGLGLQFLLWYDEGEERNRGNFPPRFSGRQFPNYSSELNVNALELEDSALYLCASSPNTDTQYFGPGTRLTVL.

This rearrangement joins TRBV7-9 to TRBJ2-7; tentatively, D is TRBD1 (6 bases). CDR1 and CDR2 from the germline V gene are SEHNR and FQNEAQ (reference sequence). Trimming took off 5 bases at V and 6 bases at J, with 11 bases between the two ends. CDR3 length: 12 amino acids. CDR3 sequence reads: CASSLTGFEQYF. In DNA form, the CDR3 reads TGTGCCAGCAGCCTAACAGGGTTCGAGCAGTACTTC.

This clone was found a few times. This chain connects TRBV24-1 to TRBJ2-1; D gene ambiguous. Trimming shortened V by 6 bases and J by 7 bases, and 6 bases separated the two germline ends. In germline, CDR1 is KGHDR, CDR2 SFDVKD. This CDR3 comprises 11 residues. The CDR3: CATSIRNEQFF. Written as DNA, the CDR3 is TGTGCCACCAGTATTCGGAATGAGCAGTTCTTC.

The rearrangement joins TRBV30 to TRBJ1-1; D remains ambiguous. Germline V gene data show CDR1 as GTSNPN and CDR2 as SVGIG (reference sequence). Trimming shortened V by 1 base and J by 1 base, and 10 bases separated the two germline ends. The CDR3 has 14 amino acids. The CDR3 loop reads CAWSATWKNTEAFF. The CDR3 coding sequence is TGTGCCTGGAGTGCGACATGGAAGAACACTGAAGCTTTCTTT.

The V gene is TRBV9, the J gene TRBJ1-1, with D tentatively TRBD1 (6 bases). Trimming took 3 bases from V and 1 from J, leaving 7 bases between them. The germline gives CDR1 SGDLS, CDR2 YYNGEE. The CDR3 contains 13 residues. The CDR3 here is CASSAQGNTEAFF. The CDR3 DNA sequence: TGTGCCAGCAGCGCACAGGGGAACACTGAAGCTTTCTTT.

The genes are TRBV5-1 and TRBJ1-6; 8 nucleotides agree with TRBD1. CDR3 size: 16 residues. The trim removed 3 bases at V and 9 bases at J, leaving 11 bases unmatched. Germline loops: CDR1 SGHRS, CDR2 YFSETQ. The CDR3 loop is CASSWGGDGTGSPLHF. The DNA for the CDR3 is TGCGCCAGCAGCTGGGGGGGTGATGGGACAGGTTCACCCCTCCACTTT.

The V gene is TRBV24-1, the J gene TRBJ1-1, with D possibly matching TRBD1 (5 bases). The CDR3 loop spans 13 amino acids. Germline V gene sequence: CDR1 KGHDR, CDR2 SFDVKD. The V and J ends lost 5 bases and 1 base respectively, with 7 bases between them. The CDR3 nucleotides read TGTGCCACCAGTGGGGGCAGGAACACTGAAGCTTTCTTT. It specifies CATSGGRNTEAFF.

This chain joins TRBV3-1 (or the pseudogene TRBV3-2) and TRBJ2-1; TRBD2 aligns across 8 bases. The V segment lost 1 base and the J segment 7 bases; nucleotides outside the gene matches: 6. The CDR3 length is 15 residues. Germline V gives CDR1 LGHDT, CDR2 YNNKEL (reference sequence). CDR3 in amino acids: CASSQGSLAGNEQFF. CDR3 nucleotides: TGTGCCAGCAGCCAAGGTTCCCTAGCGGGTAATGAGCAGTTCTTC.